These 5 T cell receptor beta chains were sequenced from one sample in a study of cytomegalovirus exposure and HLA in healthy donors (dated by TCRdb to about 2017). Libraries were built with the immunoSEQ multiplex PCR assay. TCRdb obtained this table from immuneACCESS and retained in-frame rearrangements with V and J assigned. These tables miss some clones; where compared with another copy, unresolved V genes account for less than half of the shortfall, and the remainder is unexplained. For this sample there are approximately 270,000 clones; 90% appear just once. In total, the top ten clones hold roughly 0.38% of the sample. Material: PBMCs. These receptors came from a woman aged 18-29 years in good health and CMV-seronegative.

V and J are TRBV9 and TRBJ2-3; 8 positions agree with TRBD2. In germline, CDR1 is SGDLS, CDR2 YYNGEE. This CDR3 is built from 16 residues. V lost 1 base, J lost 0 bases, and 4 bases stayed unmatched. DNA for the CDR3: TGTGCCAGCAGCGTAAAAGCGGGGGAGAGCACAGATACGCAGTATTTT. Translating gives CASSVKAGESTDTQYF.

The chain couples TRBV7-2 to TRBJ2-3, with D possibly TRBD2 on 5 matching bases. Germline CDR1 reads SGHTA; CDR2 reads FQGNSA. This CDR3 has 18 amino acids. V was trimmed by 5 bases and J by 0 bases, leaving 21 bases between them. The CDR3 loop is CASSRSPPLEASTDTQYF. As DNA, the CDR3 is TGTGCCAGCAGCCGGAGCCCCCCGTTGGAGGCTAGCACAGATACGCAGTATTTT. Full variable domain (missing parts from reference TRBV7-2 and TRBJ2-3): GAGVSQSPSNKVTEKGKDVELRCDPISGHTALYWYRQSLGQGLEFLIYFQGNSAPDKSGLPSDRFSAERTGGSVSTLTIQRTQQEDSAVYLCASSRSPPLEASTDTQYFGPGTRLTVL.

This sequence joins TRBV5-6 and TRBJ1-2; D perhaps matches TRBD1 (5 bases). Germline V gene sequence: CDR1 SGHDT, CDR2 YYEEEE. The CDR3 runs 15 residues. Between the trimmed V and J ends, which lost 4 bases and 2 bases, there was a span of 15 bases. In DNA, the CDR3 is TGTGCCAGCAGCCCGATCCCGGGGGTCAACTATGGCTACACCTTC. It yields the protein CASSPIPGVNYGYTF.

The CDR3 region is CASSLPQYSGNTIYF. CDR3 sequence (DNA): TGTGCCAGCAGTTTACCGCAGTACTCTGGAAACACCATATATTTT. The V call is TRBV28, the J call TRBJ1-3; D is unresolved. CDR3 size: 15 residues. Germline assignment: CDR1 MDHEN and CDR2 SYDVKM. The V and J ends lost 2 bases and 0 bases respectively, with 8 bases between them.

CDR3 in amino acids: CASTSGDQETQYF. The DNA for the CDR3 is TGCGCCAGCACTTCCGGGGATCAAGAGACCCAGTACTTC. The rearrangement joins TRBV5-1 to TRBJ2-5, with TRBD2 as a possible D gene (5 bases). CDR3 length: 13 amino acids. The germline CDR1 and CDR2 sequences are SGHRS and YFSETQ. Trimming left V 6 bases short and J 2 bases short, with 11 bases between.